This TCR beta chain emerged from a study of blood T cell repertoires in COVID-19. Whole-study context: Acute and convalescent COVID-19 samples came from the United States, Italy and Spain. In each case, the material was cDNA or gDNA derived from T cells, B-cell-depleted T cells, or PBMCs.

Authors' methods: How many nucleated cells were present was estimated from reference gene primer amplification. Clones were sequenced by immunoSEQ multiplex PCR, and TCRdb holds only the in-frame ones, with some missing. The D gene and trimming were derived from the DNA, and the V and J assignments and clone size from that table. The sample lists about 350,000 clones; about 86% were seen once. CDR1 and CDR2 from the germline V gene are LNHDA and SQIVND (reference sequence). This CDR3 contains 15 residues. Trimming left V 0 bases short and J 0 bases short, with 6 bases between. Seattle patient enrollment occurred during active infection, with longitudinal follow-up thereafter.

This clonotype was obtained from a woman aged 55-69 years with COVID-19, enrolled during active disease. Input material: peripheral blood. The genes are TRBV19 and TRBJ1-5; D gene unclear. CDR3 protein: CASSIDHNSNQPQHF. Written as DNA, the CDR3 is TGTGCCAGTAGTATAGATCACAATAGCAATCAGCCCCAGCATTTT. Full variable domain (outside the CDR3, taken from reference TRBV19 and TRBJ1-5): DGGITQSPKYLFRKEGQNVTLSCEQNLNHDAMYWYRQDPGQGLRLIYYSQIVNDFQKGDIAEGYSVSREKKESFPLTVTSAQKNPTAFYLCASSIDHNSNQPQHFGDGTRLSIL.